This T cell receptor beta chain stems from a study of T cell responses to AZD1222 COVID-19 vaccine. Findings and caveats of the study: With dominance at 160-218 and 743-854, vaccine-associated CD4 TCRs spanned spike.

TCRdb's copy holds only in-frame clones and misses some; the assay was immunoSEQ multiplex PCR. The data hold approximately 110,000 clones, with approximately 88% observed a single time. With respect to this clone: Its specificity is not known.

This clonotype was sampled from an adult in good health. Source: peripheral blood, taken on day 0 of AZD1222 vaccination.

CDR3 in amino acids: CASSMVGDTQYF. The CDR3 DNA is TGTGCCAGTAGTATGGTGGGGGATACGCAGTATTTT. The chain joins TRBV19 to TRBJ2-3; D is ambiguous. V lost 3 bases, J lost 6 bases, and 7 bases lay in between. CDR1 and CDR2 from the germline V gene are LNHDA and SQIVND (reference sequence). The CDR3 consists of 12 residues.